One sample yielded the 30 T cell receptor beta chains listed below, sequenced in a study of blood T cell repertoires in COVID-19. Only in-frame clones appear in the TCRdb table, and some are missing; sequencing was by immunoSEQ multiplex PCR. The data contain approximately 97,000 clones, about 86% of them singletons. The source material was peripheral blood. The receptors were sampled from a woman over 75 with acute or convalescent COVID-19.

The chain recombines TRBV11-2 with TRBJ2-7; D uncertain. CDR1 is SGHAT and CDR2 is FQNNGV in the germline V gene. This CDR3 has 12 residues. V dropped 4 bases and J dropped 3 bases, with 7 bases sitting between them. The DNA of the CDR3 is TGTGCCAGCAGCTCCACCTACTACGAGCAGTACTTC. This codes for CASSSTYYEQYF.

The J gene is TRBJ1-6, the V gene TRBV7-9; 9 positions match TRBD1. The V and J ends lost 5 bases and 10 bases, in that order; junction bases with no gene match: 3. Germline CDR1 reads SEHNR; CDR2 reads FQNEAQ (reference sequence). This CDR3 spans 13 amino acids. CDR3 amino acids: CASSGQGRSPLHF. CDR3 sequence (DNA): TGTGCCAGCAGCGGACAGGGGAGATCACCCCTCCACTTT.

The chain uses TRBV9 and TRBJ2-1, with TRBD1 identical over 7 bases. The CDR3 spans 17 residues. J gave up 4 bases and V 4 bases, and 14 bases lay outside the gene matches. Per germline, CDR1 SGDLS and CDR2 YYNGEE. The CDR3 region has the DNA TGTGCCAGCAGCAAAAAGCAGGGGGATTCGGCGTACAATGAGCAGTTCTTC. Translated: CASSKKQGDSAYNEQFF.

V usage is TRBV28 and J usage is TRBJ1-4; 8 bases fit TRBD1. With 1 base clipped from V and 5 bases from J, the junction kept 9 bases outside the gene matches. The germline V gene has CDR1 MDHEN and CDR2 SYDVKM. The CDR3 totals 17 residues. The CDR3 nucleotides are TGTGCCAGCAGTTTATCCTTCGGTGCAGGGGGCAATGAAAAACTGTTTTTT. Its translation is CASSLSFGAGGNEKLFF. The whole variable domain, remainder taken from reference TRBV28 and TRBJ1-4, is DVKVTQSSRYLVKRTGEKVFLECVQDMDHENMFWYRQDPGLGLRLIYFSYDVKMKEKGDIPEGYSVSREKKERFSLILESASTNQTSMYLCASSLSFGAGGNEKLFFGSGTQLSVL.

The chain recombines TRBV2 with TRBJ2-1, with a possible D match to TRBD2 (5 bases). Germline CDR1 SNHLY, CDR2 FYNNEI. With 1 base removed from V and 6 bases from J, the gap between germline ends came to 13 bases. This CDR3 spans 15 amino acids. The CDR3 DNA reads as TGTGCCAGCAGTGAAGTGACCCGGGGAAGCAATGAGCAGTTCTTC. It yields the protein CASSEVTRGSNEQFF. Variable domain in full (rest from reference TRBV2 and TRBJ2-1): EPEVTQTPSHQVTQMGQEVILRCVPISNHLYFYWYRQILGQKVEFLVSFYNNEISEKSEIFDDQFSVERPDGSNFTLKIRSTKLEDSAMYFCASSEVTRGSNEQFFGPGTRLTVL.

CDR3 loop: CASSFLKGHREKLFF. CDR3 nucleotide sequence: TGTGCCAGCAGCTTCCTCAAGGGACACAGGGAAAAACTGTTTTTT. This chain connects TRBV9 to TRBJ1-4; possibly TRBD1 for D (6 bases). The V and J ends lost 4 bases and 8 bases respectively, with 18 bases between them. Looked up from germline, CDR1 is SGDLS and CDR2 is YYNGEE. The CDR3 extends over 15 amino acids.

The rearrangement joins TRBV25-1 to TRBJ1-2; TRBD1 is a possible D gene (5 bases). Trimming took off 4 bases at V and 5 bases at J, with 17 bases between the two ends. This CDR3 has 15 amino acids. The germline gives CDR1 MGHDK, CDR2 SYGVNS. Here the CDR3 reads CASSAPGPGQYGYTF. For the CDR3, the DNA is TGTGCCAGCAGTGCACCAGGGCCGGGCCAGTATGGCTACACCTTC.

This clone turned up a few times. The chain carries TRBV19 and TRBJ2-2, with 9 nucleotides matching TRBD1. Losses at the gene ends were 8 bases for V and 3 bases for J; bases not matched to a gene: 10. This CDR3 is built from 16 residues. Germline CDR1 LNHDA, CDR2 SQIVND (reference sequence). The CDR3 reads CASWPRGTGHTGELFF. The CDR3 nucleotides read TGTGCCAGTTGGCCCCGGGGGACAGGGCACACCGGGGAGCTGTTTTTT.

Points on this clone: This same CDR3 is encoded by further DNA sequences in the sample. The chain combines TRBV19 with TRBJ2-7; D might be TRBD2 (5 bases). The CDR3 contains 13 residues. The V end was cut by 0 bases, the J end by 3 bases, with 6 bases between. Germline CDR1 LNHDA, CDR2 SQIVND (reference sequence). CDR3 nucleotides: TGTGCCAGTAGTATAGAAGAGGGCTACGAGCAGTACTTC. Protein product: CASSIEEGYEQYF.

This chain uses TRBV29-1 with TRBJ2-2; 7 bases are shared with TRBD2. CDR3 length: 11 amino acids. V lost 5 bases, J lost 7 bases, and 1 base stayed unmatched. In germline, CDR1 is SQVTM, CDR2 ANQGSEA. CDR3: CSVKRGGELFF. In DNA, the CDR3 is TGCAGCGTTAAGCGGGGCGGGGAGCTGTTTTTT.

The J gene is TRBJ2-7, the V gene TRBV13; TRBD1 aligns across 7 bases. V dropped 3 bases and J dropped 5; count of bases not matched to a gene: 7. Germline V CDR1 and CDR2: PRHDT, FYEKMQ (reference sequence). CDR3 length: 14 residues. The CDR3 reads CASSFDRVGDEQYF. In nucleotides, the CDR3 is TGTGCCAGCAGCTTCGACAGGGTGGGGGACGAGCAGTACTTC.

V gene TRBV11-2 combines with J gene TRBJ1-6; 7 bases line up with TRBD1. There are 15 residues in the CDR3. Germline CDR1 and CDR2: SGHAT and FQNNGV. Trimming at V came to 1 base and at J to 9 bases, leaving 6 bases not matched to a gene. CDR3 nucleotides: TGTGCCAGCAGCTTAGGGGGCGCAGGGGGTTCACCCCTCCACTTT. Translation: CASSLGGAGGSPLHF.

The chain recombines TRBV28 with TRBJ1-5, with 9 bases lining up with TRBD1. Unmatched junction bases numbered 8, after V lost 4 bases and J lost 7 bases. The length of the CDR3 is 15 residues. From germline, CDR1 is MDHEN and CDR2 SYDVKM. The CDR3 is CASSWGQGGGQPQHF. Here the CDR3 DNA reads TGTGCCAGCAGTTGGGGACAGGGAGGTGGACAGCCCCAGCATTTT.

This clone appeared a single time. The chain carries TRBV10-3 and TRBJ2-3; D is uncertain. This CDR3 spans 12 amino acids. V gave up 8 bases and J gave up 5 bases, with 11 bases separating them. Germline V gives CDR1 ENHRY, CDR2 SYGVKD. CDR3 coding DNA: TGTGCCATCGGGCGTCCAGGAGATACGCAGTATTTT. Protein: CAIGRPGDTQYF.

V is TRBV7-8 and J is TRBJ2-3; D is possibly TRBD2 (7 bases). The CDR3 has 16 amino acids. Between the trimmed V and J ends, which lost 5 bases and 3 bases, there was a span of 18 bases. Germline CDR1 is SGHVS and CDR2 is FQNEAQ. The CDR3 loop is CASSPLPRGGTDTQYF. The CDR3 DNA sequence: TGTGCCAGCAGCCCTCTGCCCAGGGGAGGGACAGATACGCAGTATTTT.

The V gene is TRBV5-4, the J gene TRBJ2-7, with 12 bases that match TRBD1. Germline V gene lookup returns CDR1 SGHNT and CDR2 YYREEE (reference sequence). The CDR3 spans 16 residues. Trimming at V came to 0 bases and at J to 5 bases, leaving 6 bases not matched to a gene. CDR3 coding DNA: TGTGCCAGCAGCTTGGAGGGGACAGGGGGCCTAGACGAGCAGTACTTC. As protein: CASSLEGTGGLDEQYF.

The rearrangement uses TRBV5-1 and TRBJ1-4; possible D gene TRBD1, 6 bases. The CDR3 consists of 14 residues. V lost 1 base and J 8 bases, leaving 12 bases between the germline ends. Germline V gives CDR1 SGHRS, CDR2 YFSETQ. CDR3 in amino acids: CASSLTGNGEKLFF. CDR3 sequence (DNA): TGCGCCAGCAGCTTGACAGGGAATGGCGAAAAACTGTTTTTT.

The rearrangement joins TRBV6-1 to TRBJ2-1; D is ambiguous. The V end was cut by 3 bases, the J end by 2 bases, with 14 bases between. The germline gives CDR1 MNHNS, CDR2 SASEGT. This CDR3 region has 16 residues. The CDR3, as DNA: TGTGCCAGCAGTGATACTGGGCAGATCGCCTACAATGAGCAGTTCTTC. Encoded protein: CASSDTGQIAYNEQFF.

The rearrangement links TRBV5-1 to TRBJ2-1; tentatively, D is TRBD2 (6 bases). The CDR3 is 15 amino acids. Trimming stripped 0 bases from V and 4 bases from J, with 11 bases between. Germline V lookup: CDR1 SGHRS, CDR2 YFSETQ. CDR3 nucleotide sequence: TGCGCCAGCAGCTTGGGGGACTTCCAGTACAATGAGCAGTTCTTC. This encodes CASSLGDFQYNEQFF.

A few counts support this clone. This rearrangement joins TRBV11-3 to TRBJ1-3; D gene uncertain. The length of the CDR3 is 15 residues. Germline loops: CDR1 SGHNT, CDR2 YENEEA. V was pared by 2 bases and J by 0 bases, with 8 bases between. Here the CDR3 reads CASSLHLSSGNTIYF. The CDR3 DNA reads TGTGCCAGCAGCTTACATCTGAGCTCTGGAAACACCATATATTTT.

The chain is built from TRBV19 and TRBJ1-5, with D perhaps matching TRBD1 (5 bases). Per germline, CDR1 LNHDA and CDR2 SQIVND (reference sequence). The V end lost 6 bases, the J end lost 3 bases, and 18 bases lay between the germline ends. This CDR3 has 16 residues. The CDR3 DNA sequence: TGTGCCAGTAGGACCTTGGGGCAGGCGCTCAATCAGCCCCAGCATTTT. This gives the protein CASRTLGQALNQPQHF.

This chain uses TRBV5-1 with TRBJ2-6; 10 bases align to TRBD1. Unmatched junction bases numbered 12, after V lost 5 bases and J lost 1 base. The CDR3 extends over 19 amino acids. Looked up from germline, CDR1 is SGHRS and CDR2 is YFSETQ. The CDR3 spells CASSSQPGQGISGANVLTF. The CDR3 DNA reads TGCGCCAGCAGTTCTCAACCGGGACAGGGGATATCTGGGGCCAACGTCCTGACTTTC.

This clone appeared a few times. In DNA form, the CDR3 reads TGTGCCAGCAGTGAATGGTCCGGAGCGGGCCTCCAAGAGACCCAGTACTTC. Amino acids: CASSEWSGAGLQETQYF. The J gene is TRBJ2-5, the V gene TRBV6-1; D perhaps matches TRBD2 (6 bases). Germline CDR1 MNHNS, CDR2 SASEGT. The CDR3 extends over 17 amino acids. The V gene lost 2 bases and the J gene lost 1 base, with 17 bases spanning the gap.

The chain carries TRBV5-6 and TRBJ2-5, with TRBD2 as a possible D gene (5 bases). This CDR3 contains 17 residues. Germline V gene sequence: CDR1 SGHDT, CDR2 YYEEEE. The V gene lost 4 bases and the J gene lost 2 bases, with 21 bases spanning the gap. CDR3 DNA: TGTGCCAGCAGCGCCCCGGGCCCGAGGGTTCCACAAGAGACCCAGTACTTC. As protein: CASSAPGPRVPQETQYF.

This clone appeared a single time. The gene calls are TRBV3-1 (or the pseudogene TRBV3-2) and TRBJ1-3; the D is unclear. The CDR3 length is 14 residues. Germline lookup yields CDR1 LGHDT and CDR2 YNNKEL (reference sequence). Trimming cost V 4 bases and J 0 bases, with 7 bases left between them. CDR3 sequence reads: CASSPFSSGNTIYF. The CDR3 DNA follows: TGTGCCAGCAGCCCATTTAGCTCTGGAAACACCATATATTTT.

This clone was observed a single time. The chain joins TRBV11-3 to TRBJ2-7; D is possibly TRBD2 (6 bases). Trimming removed 1 base at V and 9 bases at J, with 16 bases between. Germline CDR1 SGHNT, CDR2 YENEEA. The CDR3 covers 14 residues. The CDR3 DNA sequence: TGTGCCAGCAGCTTAGTGGGGGGATTGGTGGCGCAGTACTTC. Protein product: CASSLVGGLVAQYF.

The genes are TRBV11-2 and TRBJ2-1; 7 bases agree with TRBD1. The CDR3 is 16 residues long. With 0 bases clipped from V and 10 bases from J, the junction kept 12 bases outside the gene matches. Germline CDR1 SGHAT, CDR2 FQNNGV. CDR3 protein: CASSLDLAGGGREQFF. The CDR3 DNA reads as TGTGCCAGCAGCTTAGATTTGGCAGGGGGTGGCAGGGAGCAGTTCTTC.

In this sample, this clone turned up once. At one end the junction does not follow the germline gene, possibly because of a read error. The rearrangement uses TRBV3-1 (or the pseudogene TRBV3-2) and TRBJ2-4, with TRBD1 matching over 8 bases. The germline V gene has CDR1 LGHDT and CDR2 YNNKEL (reference sequence). This CDR3 comprises 16 residues. CDR3: CASSRQGSGAKNIQYF. The CDR3 DNA follows: TGTGCCAGCAGTCGACAGGGGTCCGGGGCCAAAAACATTCAGTACTTT.

The V and J genes are TRBV6-4 and TRBJ1-1; D might be TRBD1 (5 bases). There are 12 residues in the CDR3. Germline V gives CDR1 MRHNA, CDR2 SNTAGT. V lost 8 bases to trimming and J lost 8 bases, with 15 bases between them. CDR3 nucleotides: TGTGCCAGCTCGAACGGGGGGGTGGAAGCTTTCTTT. Its protein product is CASSNGGVEAFF.

This chain joins TRBV18 and TRBJ2-7; possible D gene TRBD1, 5 bases. Germline assignment: CDR1 KGHSH and CDR2 LQKENI. The V and J ends lost 3 bases and 6 bases respectively, with 21 bases between them. The CDR3 runs to 16 residues. CDR3 nucleotide sequence: TGTGCCAGCTCACCGAACAAAGGTCCAGGGCAGGGCGAGCAGTACTTC. Translating it yields CASSPNKGPGQGEQYF.